The TCR beta chain under discussion was sequenced for a study of beta chain features in type 1 diabetes. The CDR3 has 14 residues. The germline gives CDR1 SGHRS, CDR2 YFSETQ. The V and J ends lost 2 bases and 10 bases respectively, with 16 bases between them. In its sample, this clone was seen a few times. Every bit of the isolated RNA underwent reverse transcription, so sequencing read expressed TCRB transcripts. Some clones are missing from TCRdb's copy, which holds only in-frame ones; the method was immunoSEQ multiplex PCR. The sample has a few hundred thousand clones, less than 20% seen once. The sequenced material came from naive CD4+ T cells from blood. The origin of this receptor is a woman under 30 in good health. This rearrangement joins TRBV5-1 to TRBJ2-1; D possibly corresponds to TRBD1 (6 bases). CDR3 nucleotides: TGCGCCAGCAGCTTAGGACAGACCTCGGGCGAGCAGTTCTTC. Residues: CASSLGQTSGEQFF.